This TCR beta chain was captured in a study of early T cells in non-severe SARS-CoV-2 infection. Molecules of cDNA were individually given unique molecular identifiers that were attached to them. TCRdb re-called the 5' RACE reads with MiXCR, one entry per CDR3 protein. The sample shows thousands of distinct CDR3 sequences, around 4.8% of them seen only once. Germline V CDR1 and CDR2: SGHAT, FQNNGV. The ends were cut back, 5 bases at V and 4 bases at J, with 14 bases in the middle. The CDR3 spans 14 residues. This clonotype was detected many times. The TCR originated in an adult who was a healthcare worker with PCR-confirmed SARS-CoV-2 infection or an uninfected control (not recorded which). This chain uses TRBV11-2 with TRBJ1-2; a weak D match, TRBD1 (5 bases). Sequencing was done on a sample of whole blood. In DNA, the CDR3 is TGTGCCAGCAGCCCACTGGACATGCCCTATGGCTACACCTTC. Translating gives CASSPLDMPYGYTF.